This T cell receptor beta chain was captured by sequencing in a study of blood T cells in healthy people across ages. Primers used in a second PCR of roughly 7 to 11 cycles were a sample-barcoded 5' primer and a J-beta primer mix. TCRdb processed the 5' RACE reads anew with MiXCR; each CDR3 protein has one entry. The table records under 2,000,000 distinct CDR3 sequences, approximately 50% of them present only once. The sequencing sample was made of blood. The TCR originated in a woman aged 40 to 55 in good health.

The CDR3 protein is CASSFGSGGAIEQFF. The CDR3 DNA reads as TGTGCCAGCAGTTTTGGCAGCGGGGGGGCCATTGAGCAGTTCTTC. The rearrangement uses TRBV12-3 or TRBV12-4 and TRBJ2-1, with 10 bases aligning to TRBD2. CDR3 length equals 15 residues. V was pared by 3 bases and J by 9 bases, with 8 bases of the junction left unmatched.